This passage covers 24 T cell receptor beta chains from one sample sequenced in a study of metastatic and nonmetastatic thyroid tumors. There were no patients who had received any treatment before thyroid surgery. TCRdb re-called the PCR reads with MiXCR. This sample yields about 40,000 clones, of which around 16% are seen a single time; around 9.9% belongs to the top ten. The sequencing input was tumor tissue. The receptors were sampled from a female donor with papillary thyroid cancer or a benign thyroid nodule (not recorded which). Some clones in this sample may be carry-over from other donors' samples.

This chain uses TRBV11-2 with TRBJ2-2, with 8 bases identical to TRBD2. The CDR3 spans 19 residues. The V gene end was trimmed by 3 bases and the J gene end by 2 bases; junction bases not matched to a gene: 14. Germline CDR1 is SGHAT and CDR2 is FQNNGV. The CDR3 reads CASSLMVAGGGRNTGELFF. The CDR3 region has the DNA TGTGCCAGCAGCTTGATGGTGGCGGGGGGAGGAAGAAACACCGGGGAGCTGTTTTTT.

This clone was detected ten times or more. The sample has other DNA sequences that encode this CDR3 too. This sequence joins TRBV30 and TRBJ2-7; TRBD1 matches at 7 bases. CDR1 is GTSNPN and CDR2 is SVGIG in the germline V gene (reference sequence). This CDR3 contains 14 residues. After removal of 0 bases from V and 2 bases from J, the junction contained 4 bases not matched to a gene. The CDR3 is CAWSVSGTAYEQYF. CDR3 in DNA: TGTGCCTGGAGTGTAAGTGGGACAGCCTACGAGCAGTACTTC.

Ten or more counts support this clone. V gene TRBV12-3 or TRBV12-4 combines with J gene TRBJ1-2; no clear D gene. The V and J ends lost 2 bases and 7 bases respectively, with 5 bases between them. CDR3 length: 11 amino acids. This CDR3 is CASSLTRGYTF. CDR3 sequence (DNA): TGTGCCAGCAGTTTAACGCGTGGCTACACCTTC.

This clone appeared once. A read error may explain this, as a much larger clone is one base away. V usage is TRBV5-5 and J usage is TRBJ2-7; a weak D match, TRBD1 (6 bases). The germline V gene encodes CDR1 SGHKS and CDR2 YYEKEE (reference sequence). With 9 bases removed from V and 0 bases from J, the gap between germline ends came to 13 bases. The CDR3 covers 13 residues. The CDR3 sequence is CANRRDTSYEQYF. For the CDR3, the DNA is TGTGCCAACAGACGGGACACCTCCTACGAGCAGTACTTC.

In the case of this clone: One base away lies a much larger clone, so this may be a sequencing read error. The sample holds other DNA sequences that translate to the same CDR3. This rearrangement joins TRBV20-1 to TRBJ2-5; 8 bases line up with TRBD1. This CDR3 is built from 13 residues. CDR1 DFQATT and CDR2 SNEGSKA come from the germline V gene (reference sequence). V shed 6 bases and J 2 bases; nucleotides not matched to a gene: 5. CDR3: CSADDRGQETQYF. Written as DNA, the CDR3 is TGCAGTGCCGACGACAGGGGTCAAGAGACCCAGTACTTC.

This clone was found a few times. CDR3 in amino acids: CASSYGTEDNTGELFF. The CDR3 nucleotides are TGTGCCAGCAGTTACGGGACAGAAGATAACACCGGGGAGCTGTTTTTT. The chain recombines TRBV6-5 with TRBJ2-2, with 7 bases identical to TRBD1. Germline CDR1 and CDR2: MNHEY and SVGAGI. This CDR3 contains 16 residues. The trim removed 2 bases at V and 2 bases at J, leaving 5 bases unmatched.

A note on this clone: A read error may explain this, as a much larger clone is one base away. V is TRBV5-1 and J is TRBJ2-4, with D maybe TRBD2 (6 bases). This CDR3 contains 14 residues. Germline CDR1 reads SGHRS; CDR2 reads YFSETQ. V was cut by 3 bases and J by 2 bases, with 9 bases left in between. In nucleotides, the CDR3 is TGCGCCAGCAGCTGGGAGGAGACCAAAAACATTCAGTACTTC. It codes for CASSWEETKNIQYF.

The sample holds many counts of this clone. The chain recombines TRBV19 with TRBJ2-1; 7 bases fit TRBD2. Trimming cost V 2 bases and J 0 bases; bases outside gene matches: 4. Looked up from germline, CDR1 is LNHDA and CDR2 is SQIVND (reference sequence). The CDR3 spans 16 residues. The chain's CDR3 is CASSIRGSRSYNEQFF. Here the CDR3 DNA reads TGTGCCAGTAGTATACGCGGGAGCCGCTCCTACAATGAGCAGTTCTTC.

This clone was seen ten or more times. The rearrangement uses TRBV18 and TRBJ2-5; no clear D. The germline gives CDR1 KGHSH, CDR2 LQKENI. The germline V and J ends were trimmed by 5 bases and 5 bases, with 12 bases remaining between them. There are 13 residues in the CDR3. The CDR3 region is CASSEDAGETQYF. DNA for the CDR3: TGTGCCAGCTCAGAGGACGCTGGCGAGACCCAGTACTTC.

The sample holds many counts of this clone. For the CDR3, the DNA is TGTGCCAGCTCAGGCGCGCCGGGGACTGAAGCTTTCTTT. It specifies CASSGAPGTEAFF. The gene calls are TRBV18 and TRBJ1-1, with D unresolved. Germline CDR1 and CDR2: KGHSH and LQKENI. V was trimmed by 5 bases and J by 5 bases, leaving 12 bases between them. The CDR3 totals 13 residues.

This clone was counted many times. The chain carries TRBV6-1 and TRBJ1-2; 8 bases line up with TRBD1. Trimming at V came to 2 bases and at J to 4 bases, leaving 6 bases not matched to a gene. The CDR3 spans 15 residues. Germline values: CDR1 MNHNS, CDR2 SASEGT. DNA for the CDR3: TGTGCCAGCAGTGAACTTCAGGGGGCGGGCTATGGCTACACCTTC. Encoded protein: CASSELQGAGYGYTF.

The chain joins TRBV20-1 to TRBJ2-7, with TRBD2 matching over 9 bases. The germline V gene has CDR1 DFQATT and CDR2 SNEGSKA (reference sequence). The J segment lost 3 bases and the V segment lost 2 bases, leaving 8 bases of the junction unmatched. The CDR3 is 15 amino acids. The CDR3 nucleotides are TGCAGTGCTAGAAATTTGACTAGCGGTGTCTACGAGCAGTACTTC. Its translation: CSARNLTSGVYEQYF.

This clone was counted ten times or more. The chain joins TRBV6-5 to TRBJ2-7; D may be TRBD2 (5 bases). The germline gives CDR1 MNHEY, CDR2 SVGAGI. The germline V and J ends were trimmed by 0 bases and 5 bases, with 14 bases remaining between them. The CDR3 is 15 residues long. The CDR3 sequence: CASSYSSGSRDEQYF. The CDR3 DNA sequence: TGTGCCAGCAGTTACTCATCGGGGAGTCGGGACGAGCAGTACTTC.

This clone was recorded at least ten times. This sequence joins TRBV12-3 or TRBV12-4 and TRBJ2-7, with a tentative D call TRBD2 (6 bases). V gave up 1 base and J gave up 0 bases, with 16 bases separating them. The CDR3 totals 17 residues. The CDR3: CASSLGPGLPSSYEQYF. The CDR3 DNA is TGTGCCAGCAGTTTAGGCCCCGGACTACCAAGCTCCTACGAGCAGTACTTC.

This clone was counted at least ten times. Within the sample, other DNA sequences also encode this same CDR3. J is TRBJ2-7 and V is TRBV10-3, with TRBD2 matching over 9 bases. CDR1 and CDR2 (germline): ENHRY, SYGVKD. CDR3 length: 14 amino acids. The junction had 5 bases not matched to a gene; V was cut back by 3 bases and J by 5 bases. CDR3 region: CAISEGREGHEQYF. CDR3 bases: TGTGCCATCAGTGAAGGGCGGGAGGGACACGAGCAGTACTTC.

This clone was seen at least ten times. This chain connects TRBV7-2 to TRBJ2-4; D not resolved. The CDR3 runs to 13 residues. Trimming cost V 3 bases and J 3 bases, with 6 bases left between them. The V gene's germline CDR1 is SGHTA and CDR2 FQGNSA. The CDR3 sequence: CASSFYDKNIQYF. CDR3 nucleotide sequence: TGTGCCAGCAGCTTTTATGACAAAAACATTCAGTACTTC. The full variable domain, rest sourced from reference TRBV7-2 and TRBJ2-4, is GAGVSQSPSNKVTEKGKDVELRCDPISGHTALYWYRQSLGQGLEFLIYFQGNSAPDKSGLPSDRFSAERTGGSVSTLTIQRTQQEDSAVYLCASSFYDKNIQYFGAGTRLSVL.

The J gene is TRBJ1-2, the V gene TRBV6-1; TRBD1 might be the D (5 bases). Germline CDR1 reads MNHNS; CDR2 reads SASEGT. V lost 4 bases and J lost 9, with 15 bases in between. The CDR3 is 13 amino acids. In DNA, the CDR3 is TGTGCCAGCAGTGCGCGGGACGACCCACGCTACACCTTC. Its translation is CASSARDDPRYTF.

This clone was seen ten or more times. This chain connects TRBV7-9 to TRBJ1-1; D is possibly TRBD1 (6 bases). Looked up from germline, CDR1 is SEHNR and CDR2 is FQNEAQ (reference sequence). CDR3 length equals 13 residues. V was cut by 6 bases and J by 5 bases, with 13 bases left in between. The CDR3 nucleotides are TGTGCCAGCAGTGAGGGGGGCTTTACTGAAGCTTTCTTT. Its translation is CASSEGGFTEAFF.

This clone was observed many times. The same CDR3 can be traced to other DNA sequences in this sample. The rearrangement joins TRBV9 to TRBJ2-7; the D gene is possibly TRBD2 (6 bases). The germline V gene encodes CDR1 SGDLS and CDR2 YYNGEE. The CDR3 covers 16 residues. With 5 bases removed from V and 7 bases from J, the gap between germline ends came to 25 bases. The CDR3 is CASSARPGRAAGEQYF. DNA for the CDR3: TGTGCCAGCAGTGCTCGTCCGGGCAGGGCCGCGGGGGAGCAGTACTTC.

The rearrangement uses TRBV6-5 and TRBJ2-7; D is unclear. V was trimmed by 1 base and J by 3 bases, leaving 10 bases between them. From germline, CDR1 is MNHEY and CDR2 SVGAGI. This CDR3 comprises 14 residues. The CDR3 DNA follows: TGTGCCAGCAGTTACTGTGCGGCATACTACGAGCAGTACTTC. Encoded protein: CASSYCAAYYEQYF.

This clone was seen repeatedly, ten times or more. Sequence at one end of the junction differs from germline and may be a read error. V usage is TRBV10-3 and J usage is TRBJ2-7, with 9 bases aligning to TRBD2. The CDR3 loop spans 18 amino acids. Germline V CDR1 and CDR2: ENHRY, SYGVKD. The CDR3 region has the DNA TGTGCCATCAGGGGGGGGGACAGTCCTAGCGGGACCCTCTACGGGCAGTACTTC. Translation gives CAIRGGDSPSGTLYGQYF.

This clone was counted many times. The chain uses TRBV30 and TRBJ1-5; possible D gene TRBD1, 6 bases. This CDR3 has 13 residues. Germline V gene data show CDR1 as GTSNPN and CDR2 as SVGIG (reference sequence). V was trimmed by 2 bases and J by 5 bases, leaving 10 bases between them. The CDR3 spells CAWSKQGYQPQHF. CDR3 coding DNA: TGTGCCTGGAGTAAACAGGGTTATCAGCCCCAGCATTTT. The whole variable domain, remainder taken from reference TRBV30 and TRBJ1-5, is SQTIHQWPATLVQPVGSPLSLECTVEGTSNPNLYWYRQAAGRGLQLLFYSVGIGQISSEVPQNLSASRPQDRQFILSSKKLLLSDSGFYLCAWSKQGYQPQHFGDGTRLSIL.

The gene calls are TRBV20-1 and TRBJ2-5; D remains ambiguous. CDR3 length equals 12 residues. Germline V gene sequence: CDR1 DFQATT, CDR2 SNEGSKA (reference sequence). V was cut by 6 bases and J by 4 bases, with 12 bases left in between. DNA for the CDR3: TGCAGTGCCCAGACTTTCCCAGAGACCCAGTACTTC. It encodes CSAQTFPETQYF.

In regard to this clone: The same CDR3 arises from other DNA sequences in this sample as well. The V gene is TRBV6-1, the J gene TRBJ2-5; 11 positions agree with TRBD2. V lost 2 bases, J lost 8 bases, and 19 bases stayed unmatched. This CDR3 contains 19 residues. The germline V gene encodes CDR1 MNHNS and CDR2 SASEGT. CDR3 nucleotide sequence: TGTGCCAGCAGTGAAACACAGAGTGGGGATAGCGGGAGGGGTGTTACCCAGTACTTC. This sequence encodes CASSETQSGDSGRGVTQYF.